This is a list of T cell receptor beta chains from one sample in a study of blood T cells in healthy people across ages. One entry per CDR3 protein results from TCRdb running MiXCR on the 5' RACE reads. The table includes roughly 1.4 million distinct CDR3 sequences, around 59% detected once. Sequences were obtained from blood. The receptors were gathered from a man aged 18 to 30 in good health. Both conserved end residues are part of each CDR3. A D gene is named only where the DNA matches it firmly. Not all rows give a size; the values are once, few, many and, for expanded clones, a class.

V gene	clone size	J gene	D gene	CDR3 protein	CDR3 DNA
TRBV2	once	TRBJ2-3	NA	CATQTSLTSTDTQYF	TGTGCCACACAGACTAGTTTAACCAGCACAGATACGCAGTATTTT
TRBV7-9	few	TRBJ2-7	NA	CASSEGPGGYEQYF	TGTGCCAGCAGCGAAGGACCTGGCGGCTACGAGCAGTACTTC
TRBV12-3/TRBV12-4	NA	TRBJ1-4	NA	CASTISTNEKLFF	TGTGCCAGTACAATTTCAACTAATGAAAAACTGTTTTTT
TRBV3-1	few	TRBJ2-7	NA	CASSQDRQGINYEQYF	TGTGCCAGCAGCCAAGATCGTCAGGGGATAAACTACGAGCAGTACTTC
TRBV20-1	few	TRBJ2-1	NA	CSARDRSGGGSYNEQFF	TGCAGTGCTAGAGATCGCTCGGGGGGCGGCTCCTACAATGAGCAGTTCTTC
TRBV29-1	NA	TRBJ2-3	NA	CSVEPITTDTQYF	TGCAGCGTTGAGCCGATAACTACAGATACGCAGTATTTT
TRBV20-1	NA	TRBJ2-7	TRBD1	CSAREMTGAPYEQYF	TGCAGTGCTAGAGAAATGACAGGGGCGCCCTACGAGCAGTACTTC
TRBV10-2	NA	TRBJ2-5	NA	CASSVDRFRETQYF	TGCGCCAGCAGCGTCGACAGGTTCAGGGAGACCCAGTACTTC
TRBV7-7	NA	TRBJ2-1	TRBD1	CASSSDRQETQFF	TGTGCTAGCAGCTCGGACAGGCAAGAGACCCAGTTCTTC
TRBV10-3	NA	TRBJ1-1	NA	CAISGRLNTEAFF	TGTGCCATCAGTGGACGGCTGAACACTGAAGCTTTCTTT
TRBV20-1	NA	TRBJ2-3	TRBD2	CSAREGLALSTDTQYF	TGCAGTGCTAGAGAGGGACTAGCGCTGAGCACAGATACGCAGTATTTT
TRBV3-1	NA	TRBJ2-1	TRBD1	CASSQVTNSGGLSVDSYNEQFF	TGTGCCAGCAGCCAAGTAACCAATTCAGGGGGCTTATCTGTGGACTCCTACAATGAGCAGTTCTTC
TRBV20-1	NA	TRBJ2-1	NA	CSARDPQDSYNEQFF	TGCAGTGCTAGAGATCCGCAGGACTCCTACAATGAGCAGTTCTTC
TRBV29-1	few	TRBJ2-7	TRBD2	CSVSSSGGYEQYF	TGCAGCGTTTCCTCTAGCGGGGGGTATGAGCAGTACTTC
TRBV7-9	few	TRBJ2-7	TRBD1	CASSHPQGASYEQYF	TGTGCCAGCAGCCACCCCCAGGGGGCATCATACGAGCAGTACTTC
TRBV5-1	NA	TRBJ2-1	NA	CASSLGQSEYNEQFF	TGCGCCAGCAGCTTGGGCCAGTCTGAATACAATGAGCAGTTCTTC
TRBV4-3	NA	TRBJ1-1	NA	CASSQDSPVMNTEAFF	TGCGCCAGCAGCCAAGATTCCCCGGTGATGAACACTGAAGCTTTCTTT
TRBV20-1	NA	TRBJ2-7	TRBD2	CSASGLAGGIYEQYF	TGCAGTGCTAGCGGGCTAGCGGGGGGGATCTACGAGCAGTACTTC
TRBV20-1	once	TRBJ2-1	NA	CSATLPDYNEQFF	TGCAGTGCCACCCTCCCGGACTACAATGAGCAGTTCTTC
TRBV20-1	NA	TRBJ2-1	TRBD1	CSAQSGQGAGNEQFF	TGCAGTGCTCAATCAGGACAGGGGGCAGGCAATGAGCAGTTCTTC
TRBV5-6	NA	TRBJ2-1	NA	CASRLSGEQFF	TGTGCCAGCAGGCTCTCCGGAGAGCAGTTCTTC
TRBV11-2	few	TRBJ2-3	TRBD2	CASSPAGISTDTQYF	TGTGCCAGCAGCCCAGCGGGGATTAGCACAGATACGCAGTATTTT
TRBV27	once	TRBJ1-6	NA	CASSVQGVHSPLHF	TGTGCCAGCAGTGTACAGGGTGTCCATTCACCCCTCCACTTT
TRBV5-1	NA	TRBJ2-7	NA	CASSLDWILDEQYF	TGCGCCAGCAGCTTGGACTGGATCCTCGACGAGCAGTACTTC
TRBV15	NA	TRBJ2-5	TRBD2	CATSRVGLAELIQETQYF	TGTGCCACCAGCAGGGTCGGACTAGCGGAGCTAATCCAAGAGACCCAGTACTTC
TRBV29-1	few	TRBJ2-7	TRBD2	CSVEDSGGTNEQYF	TGCAGCGTTGAGGATAGCGGGGGGACCAACGAGCAGTACTTC
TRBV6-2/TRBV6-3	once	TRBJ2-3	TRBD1	CASSRSTGLTDTQYF	TGTGCCAGCAGTCGATCGACAGGGTTAACAGATACGCAGTATTTT
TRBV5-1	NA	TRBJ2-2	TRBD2	CASSPDVAGGNTGELFF	TGCGCCAGCAGCCCAGATGTAGCGGGAGGAAACACCGGGGAGCTGTTTTTT
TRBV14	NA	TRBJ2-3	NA	CASSQGGMQYF	TGTGCCAGCAGCCAGGGGGGTATGCAGTATTTT
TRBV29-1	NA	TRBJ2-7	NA	CSVPKGGLGSYEQYF	TGCAGCGTCCCCAAGGGGGGGCTGGGGAGCTACGAGCAGTACTTC
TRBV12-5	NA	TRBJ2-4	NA	CASGRTGLAKNIQYF	TGTGCTAGTGGCCGTACAGGCCTAGCCAAAAACATTCAGTACTTC
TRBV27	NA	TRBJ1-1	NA	CASSGWAEAFF	TGTGCCAGCTCCGGTTGGGCTGAAGCTTTCTTT
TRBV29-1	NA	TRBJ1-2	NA	CSVETWDGYTF	TGCAGCGTTGAGACTTGGGATGGCTACACCTTC